Listed below are T cell receptor beta chains from one sample, sequenced in a study of cytomegalovirus exposure and HLA in healthy donors. Profiling relied on immunoSEQ multiplex PCR, and the TCRdb table lists in-frame clones only, not all of them. The sample contains 200,000 to 250,000 clones, about 80% of which appear only once. Material for sequencing was PBMCs. Receptors originate from a woman aged 40 to 50 in good health and CMV-seronegative. The CDR3 runs from the conserved cysteine through the conserved F or W. D genes are given only for firm matches. Clone size is stated in some rows and not others, as once, few, many or a class when expanded.

D gene: TRBD1
J gene: TRBJ1-3
V gene: TRBV5-1
clone size: once
CDR3 protein: CASSLQGAEGNTIYF
CDR3 DNA: TGCGCCAGTTCTTTACAGGGGGCTGAAGGAAACACCATATATTTT

D gene: TRBD1
J gene: TRBJ2-2
V gene: TRBV29-1
clone size: NA
CDR3 protein: CSADRGLGTGELFF
CDR3 DNA: TGCAGCGCTGACAGGGGGCTAGGGACCGGGGAGCTGTTTTTT

D gene: NA
J gene: TRBJ2-7
V gene: TRBV27
clone size: NA
CDR3 protein: CASTPWAGSNEQYF
CDR3 DNA: TGTGCCAGCACCCCCTGGGCGGGCTCGAACGAGCAGTACTTC

D gene: NA
J gene: TRBJ1-6
V gene: TRBV14
clone size: NA
CDR3 protein: CASSQEAHNSPLHF
CDR3 DNA: TGTGCCAGCAGCCAAGAGGCACATAATTCACCCCTCCACTTT

D gene: NA
J gene: TRBJ2-3
V gene: TRBV4-3
clone size: NA
CDR3 protein: CASSQGSADQGYTQYF
CDR3 DNA: TGCGCCAGCAGCCAAGGGTCAGCGGACCAAGGTTATACGCAGTATTTT

D gene: NA
J gene: TRBJ2-7
V gene: TRBV2
clone size: NA
CDR3 protein: CASRESTYEQYF
CDR3 DNA: TGTGCCAGCAGGGAGAGCACCTACGAGCAGTACTTC

D gene: TRBD2
J gene: TRBJ2-1
V gene: TRBV9
clone size: few
CDR3 protein: CASSPTTGGGSANEQFF
CDR3 DNA: TGTGCCAGCAGCCCTACTACCGGGGGGGGCTCGGCCAATGAGCAGTTCTTC

D gene: NA
J gene: TRBJ2-2
V gene: TRBV7-2
clone size: few
CDR3 protein: CASSLLQGTGELFF
CDR3 DNA: TGTGCCAGCAGCTTATTACAGGGCACCGGGGAGCTGTTTTTT

D gene: NA
J gene: TRBJ2-7
V gene: TRBV14
clone size: NA
CDR3 protein: CASGRTAYRGEQYF
CDR3 DNA: TGTGCCAGCGGGCGGACAGCCTACCGAGGGGAGCAGTACTTC

D gene: TRBD1
J gene: TRBJ2-5
V gene: TRBV5-4
clone size: NA
CDR3 protein: CASSRRDRGEETQYF
CDR3 DNA: TGTGCCAGCAGCCGCCGGGACAGGGGTGAAGAGACCCAGTACTTC

D gene: NA
J gene: TRBJ2-3
V gene: TRBV9
clone size: NA
CDR3 protein: CASSVDMAHTDTQYF
CDR3 DNA: TGTGCCAGCAGCGTAGATATGGCCCACACAGATACGCAGTATTTT

D gene: NA
J gene: TRBJ2-3
V gene: TRBV7-6
clone size: NA
CDR3 protein: CASSLDGINTDTQYF
CDR3 DNA: TGTGCCAGCAGCTTAGACGGGATCAACACAGATACGCAGTATTTT

D gene: TRBD2
J gene: TRBJ2-2
V gene: TRBV9
clone size: NA
CDR3 protein: CASSVASGANTGELFF
CDR3 DNA: TGTGCCAGCAGCGTAGCCAGCGGGGCGAACACCGGGGAGCTGTTTTTT

D gene: TRBD1
J gene: TRBJ2-1
V gene: TRBV29-1
clone size: NA
CDR3 protein: CSVRRGQGNEQFF
CDR3 DNA: TGCAGCGTCCGGCGGGGACAGGGGAATGAGCAGTTCTTC

D gene: NA
J gene: TRBJ2-7
V gene: TRBV6-1
clone size: NA
CDR3 protein: CASSVSARTDWAPGEQYF
CDR3 DNA: TGTGCCAGCAGTGTCTCAGCGAGGACAGATTGGGCCCCGGGGGAGCAGTACTTC

D gene: TRBD2
J gene: TRBJ2-7
V gene: TRBV4-3
clone size: NA
CDR3 protein: CASSPNALAVYEQYF
CDR3 DNA: TGCGCCAGCAGCCCCAACGCGCTAGCGGTCTACGAGCAGTACTTC